This entry concerns a single TCR beta chain. Antigen unknown. The V gene end was trimmed by 2 bases and the J gene end by 1 base; junction bases not matched to a gene: 6. CDR1 SGHRS and CDR2 YFSETQ come from the germline V gene. The CDR3 contains 16 residues. This record comes from a study of siplizumab effects on memory and regulatory T cells. Study-wide background: Paired mixed lymphocyte reaction conditions consisted of siplizumab at roughly 1 ug/mL or no drug. Study-wide points: About 75-95% of proliferating CD4+ or CD8+ clones had no assignable naive or memory phenotype.

Cells from the mixed lymphocyte reaction were cocultured for 5 to 6 days at 37°C. Assay: immunoSEQ multiplex PCR; the TCRdb copy retains only in-frame clones and omits some. In the table there are about 990 clones, around 72% of which are singletons. The source is a human donor in good health; the cells came from an allogeneic mixed lymphocyte reaction. The sample taken for sequencing was CFSE-low (dividing) CD8+ T cells sorted from an allogeneic mixed lymphocyte reaction. The V and J genes are TRBV5-1 and TRBJ2-1, with 7 bases aligning to TRBD1. This chain's CDR3 is CASSLGQVGSYNEQFF. The DNA for the CDR3 is TGCGCCAGCAGCTTAGGACAGGTGGGGTCCTACAATGAGCAGTTCTTC.